These 23 T cell receptor beta chains share one sample of origin, sequenced in a study of T cell responses to AZD1222 COVID-19 vaccine. Assay used: immunoSEQ multiplex PCR; TCRdb lists only in-frame clones, some missing. The data show about 160,000 clones, about nine tenths seen once. The sequenced sample was peripheral blood, obtained on day 0 of AZD1222 vaccination. Receptor source: an adult in good health.

This clone occurred once. V and J are TRBV27 and TRBJ1-6; the D gene is possibly TRBD1 (5 bases). Trimming removed 7 bases from V and 5 bases from J, with 27 bases in between. Germline CDR1 and CDR2: MNHEY and SMNVEV (reference sequence). There are 19 residues in the CDR3. As DNA, the CDR3 is TGTGCCAGCATCCCCCGTGCAGGGAGCTTTGGCGGTAATAATTCACCCCTCCACTTT. As protein: CASIPRAGSFGGNNSPLHF.

This clone has more than one count but fewer than ten. This chain uses TRBV24-1 with TRBJ1-3; no clear D. In germline, CDR1 is KGHDR, CDR2 SFDVKD. CDR3 length: 12 residues. V lost 3 bases and J 12 bases, leaving 11 bases between the germline ends. CDR3 coding DNA: TGTGCCACCAGTGATGTGGGGAGAGTCATATATTTT. This codes for CATSDVGRVIYF.

In nucleotides, the CDR3 is TGTGCCAGCAGCCCGAGACAGGGTTCTACTGAAGCTTTCTTT. Protein product: CASSPRQGSTEAFF. This rearrangement joins TRBV5-6 to TRBJ1-1, with TRBD1 matching over 7 bases. The CDR3 sequence is 14 residues long. After removal of 4 bases from V and 5 bases from J, the junction contained 8 bases not matched to a gene. The germline CDR1 and CDR2 sequences are SGHDT and YYEEEE.

This chain connects TRBV7-2 to TRBJ2-7, with 11 bases matching TRBD1. This CDR3 spans 15 amino acids. Germline V gives CDR1 SGHTA, CDR2 FQGNSA. Trimming at V came to 4 bases and at J to 5 bases, leaving 7 bases not matched to a gene. The CDR3: CASSSRTGGWNEQYF. Written as DNA, the CDR3 is TGTGCCAGCAGCTCCCGGACAGGGGGCTGGAACGAGCAGTACTTC.

This clone was seen just once. The chain recombines TRBV28 with TRBJ2-7; the D gene is possibly TRBD1 (6 bases). There are 17 residues in the CDR3. Germline lookup yields CDR1 MDHEN and CDR2 SYDVKM. V shed 3 bases and J shed 0 bases, with 18 bases lying between them. CDR3 nucleotides: TGTGCCAGCAGTTTCGACAGGTCTCCCGAGAGCTCCTACGAGCAGTACTTC. This encodes CASSFDRSPESSYEQYF.

V gene TRBV3-1 (or the pseudogene TRBV3-2) combines with J gene TRBJ1-5; D unresolved. Trimming left V 0 bases short and J 4 bases short, with 10 bases between. The CDR3 extends over 15 amino acids. Germline lookup yields CDR1 LGHDT and CDR2 YNNKEL (reference sequence). Written as DNA, the CDR3 is TGTGCCAGCAGCCAAGAGTCCCAGCCTAATCAGCCCCAGCATTTT. Amino acid sequence: CASSQESQPNQPQHF.

This chain connects TRBV19 to TRBJ1-1; D not resolved. Germline loops: CDR1 LNHDA, CDR2 SQIVND (reference sequence). Trimming cost V 7 bases and J 1 base, with 7 bases left between them. The CDR3 loop spans 12 amino acids. The chain's CDR3 is CASKAGNTEAFF. The CDR3 nucleotides are TGTGCCAGTAAAGCGGGGAACACTGAAGCTTTCTTT.

The chain joins TRBV5-1 to TRBJ2-3; 7 positions agree with TRBD2. The V gene's germline CDR1 is SGHRS and CDR2 YFSETQ. The CDR3 runs 14 residues. Trimming removed 3 bases from V and 4 bases from J; junction bases left unmatched: 5. The CDR3 spells CASSSHRGADTQYF. The CDR3 DNA is TGCGCCAGCAGCTCTCATCGGGGGGCAGATACGCAGTATTTT. Drawing the rest from reference TRBV5-1 and TRBJ2-3, the complete variable domain is KAGVTQTPRYLIKTRGQQVTLSCSPISGHRSVSWYQQTPGQGLQFLFEYFSETQRNKGNFPGRFSGRQFSNSRSEMNVSTLELGDSALYLCASSSHRGADTQYFGPGTRLTVL.

This chain links TRBV29-1 with TRBJ2-3; the D call may be TRBD1 or TRBD2 (5 bases each). Germline CDR1 is SQVTM and CDR2 is ANQGSEA. V gave up 7 bases and J gave up 1 base, with 12 bases separating them. This CDR3 is 13 amino acids long. In nucleotides, the CDR3 is TGCAGCGGAGGGGCCCGGGGCACAGATACGCAGTATTTT. Translating it yields CSGGARGTDTQYF.

This rearrangement joins TRBV6-5 to TRBJ2-1, with 8 positions matching TRBD1. There are 14 residues in the CDR3. The V gene's germline CDR1 is MNHEY and CDR2 SVGAGI. V gave up 2 bases and J gave up 8 bases; unmatched junction bases: 5. The CDR3 spells CASSYPDRGDEQFF. As DNA, the CDR3 is TGTGCCAGCAGTTACCCAGACAGGGGTGATGAGCAGTTCTTC.

V is TRBV12-3 or TRBV12-4 and J is TRBJ1-3; perhaps TRBD1 as D (6 bases). CDR3 length equals 12 residues. Trimming stripped 6 bases from V and 8 bases from J, with 11 bases between. The CDR3 sequence: CASSPQGHTIYF. The DNA for the CDR3 is TGTGCCAGCAGCCCACAGGGCCACACCATATATTTT.

V usage is TRBV20-1 and J usage is TRBJ1-5; D is ambiguous. V was cut by 6 bases and J by 2 bases, with 5 bases left in between. This CDR3 comprises 11 residues. The germline V gene has CDR1 DFQATT and CDR2 SNEGSKA (reference sequence). CDR3 in amino acids: CSATGNQPQHF. CDR3 nucleotides: TGCAGTGCCACGGGCAATCAGCCCCAGCATTTT.

This chain joins TRBV7-9 and TRBJ1-1, with D maybe TRBD1 (5 bases). The CDR3 covers 14 residues. Trimming left V 7 bases short and J 3 bases short, with 15 bases between. Germline assignment: CDR1 SEHNR and CDR2 FQNEAQ (reference sequence). CDR3 nucleotides: TGTGCCAGCATCTCCGAAGAAGGGGACACTGAAGCTTTCTTT. This gives the protein CASISEEGDTEAFF.

CDR3 in DNA: TGCGCCAGCAGCGGAGGGGGCAACACTGAAGCTTTCTTT. It encodes CASSGGGNTEAFF. The chain carries TRBV5-1 and TRBJ1-1; 7 nucleotides match TRBD1. The junction had 2 bases not matched to a gene; V was cut back by 4 bases and J by 2 bases. This CDR3 is 13 amino acids long. The V gene's germline CDR1 is SGHRS and CDR2 YFSETQ.

This chain joins TRBV24-1 and TRBJ2-1, with 10 positions matching TRBD2. The length of the CDR3 is 14 residues. Unmatched junction bases numbered 4, after V lost 7 bases and J lost 5 bases. Looked up from germline, CDR1 is KGHDR and CDR2 is SFDVKD. The CDR3 spells CATRVSGGDNEQFF. CDR3 DNA: TGTGCCACCAGAGTGAGCGGGGGGGACAATGAGCAGTTCTTC.

The V call is TRBV27, the J call TRBJ1-4, with TRBD1 identical over 9 bases. The CDR3 loop spans 16 amino acids. The germline V gene has CDR1 MNHEY and CDR2 SMNVEV (reference sequence). The V gene end was trimmed by 6 bases and the J gene end by 5 bases; junction bases not matched to a gene: 10. CDR3 sequence reads: CASRPRQGVLNEKLFF. CDR3 coding DNA: TGTGCCAGCAGACCACGACAGGGGGTCCTCAATGAAAAACTGTTTTTT.

The chain is built from TRBV5-5 and TRBJ1-2; TRBD1 agrees at 7 bases. With 2 bases clipped from V and 4 bases from J, the junction kept 2 bases outside the gene matches. In germline, CDR1 is SGHKS, CDR2 YYEKEE (reference sequence). The CDR3 length is 13 residues. In DNA, the CDR3 is TGTGCCAGCAGCTTACAGGGGACCTATGGCTACACCTTC. Amino acids: CASSLQGTYGYTF. The full variable domain, completed using reference TRBV5-5 and TRBJ1-2, is DAGVTQSPTHLIKTRGQQVTLRCSPISGHKSVSWYQQVLGQGPQFIFQYYEKEERGRGNFPDRFSARQFPNYSSELNVNALLLGDSALYLCASSLQGTYGYTFGSGTRLTVV.

As to this clone: Mismatch with germline at one junction end may stem from a read error. The J gene is TRBJ2-3, the V gene TRBV7-7, with TRBD2 identical over 11 bases. This CDR3 has 14 amino acids. CDR1 is SSHAT and CDR2 is FNYEAQ in the germline V gene (reference sequence). CDR3 region: CASSSGLAGDTQYF. The CDR3 bases are TGTGCTAGCAGCTCCGGACTAGCGGGAGATACGCAGTATTTT.

The V call is TRBV4-1, the J call TRBJ1-4; possibly TRBD1 for D (5 bases). Germline CDR1 is MGHRA and CDR2 is YSYEKL. This CDR3 is built from 15 residues. Trimming removed 0 bases at V and 8 bases at J, with 13 bases between. CDR3 sequence reads: CASSQDWGPREKLFF. The CDR3 DNA is TGCGCCAGCAGCCAAGATTGGGGACCTCGCGAAAAACTGTTTTTT.

This rearrangement joins TRBV6-1 to TRBJ1-1; D call uncertain. The germline V and J ends were trimmed by 2 bases and 5 bases, with 6 bases remaining between them. CDR1 and CDR2 from the germline V gene are MNHNS and SASEGT. This CDR3 contains 12 residues. The CDR3 region has the DNA TGTGCCAGCAGTGAATTGGGAACTGAAGCTTTCTTT. Translating gives CASSELGTEAFF.

As concerns this clone: The sample carries other DNA sequences with the same CDR3. The chain joins TRBV5-1 to TRBJ1-1; weak D call: TRBD1 (5 bases). Trimming cost V 5 bases and J 5 bases, with 7 bases left between them. Germline CDR1 and CDR2: SGHRS and YFSETQ. The CDR3 has 11 amino acids. The CDR3 here is CASRGETEAFF. The CDR3 bases are TGCGCCAGCAGAGGGGAGACTGAAGCTTTCTTT.

The V and J genes are TRBV5-4 and TRBJ2-1; no firm D call. This CDR3 spans 12 amino acids. The V gene's germline CDR1 is SGHNT and CDR2 YYREEE (reference sequence). V dropped 2 bases and J dropped 5 bases, with 5 bases sitting between them. The CDR3 reads CASSFYHNEQFF. The CDR3 DNA reads as TGTGCCAGCAGCTTCTACCACAATGAGCAGTTCTTC. The whole variable domain, remainder taken from reference TRBV5-4 and TRBJ2-1, is ETGVTQSPTHLIKTRGQQVTLRCSSQSGHNTVSWYQQALGQGPQFIFQYYREEENGRGNFPPRFSGLQFPNYSSELNVNALELDDSALYLCASSFYHNEQFFGPGTRLTVL.

This sequence joins TRBV28 and TRBJ1-1, with no clear D. The V and J ends lost 4 bases and 5 bases respectively, with 14 bases between them. This CDR3 is built from 14 residues. From germline, CDR1 is MDHEN and CDR2 SYDVKM. The CDR3 loop reads CASSSPGALTEAFF. CDR3 DNA sequence: TGTGCCAGCAGTTCCCCTGGAGCCCTAACTGAAGCTTTCTTT.